What follows is one TCR beta chain and its context. The CDR3 regions of TCR beta were amplified from RNA transcripts. TCR CDR3 regions were first amplified by RT-PCR with HTBI primers. Using its own MiXCR run on the multiplex PCR reads, TCRdb lists one record per CDR3 protein. This sample has around 300,000 distinct CDR3 sequences, with about 14% found just once. This entry belongs to a study of T cells in Graves' hyperthyroidism and ophthalmopathy. For the study at large: Peripheral blood was taken when the disease was first diagnosed, before any treatment began.

Patients with uncontrolled infections, other autoimmune diseases, pregnancy or lactation were excluded. Germline trimming cut 5 bases from V and 7 bases from J; bases unmatched to any gene: 5. The CDR3 runs 14 residues. Germline assignment: CDR1 KGHDR and CDR2 SFDVKD. The chain carries TRBV24-1 and TRBJ2-1, with 9 bases fitting TRBD2. The clonotype originates from a woman under 40 with Graves' hyperthyroidism. Sequencing used blood. The CDR3 nucleotides are TGTGCCACCAGTGTAGCGGGAGATAATAATGAGCAGTTCTTC. This encodes CATSVAGDNNEQFF.